The next 25 T cell receptor beta chains were all read from a single sample in a study of chemoradiotherapy in HPV16-positive cancers. This table comes from immunoSEQ multiplex PCR, and its TCRdb copy is limited to in-frame clones, with some not included. The table shows approximately 2,000 clones, with more than 70% occurring only once. The material was tumor tissue, obtained from a patient who underwent chemoradiotherapy. The receptors shown here come from a human donor with HPV-associated anogenital cancer.

The gene calls are TRBV11-2 and TRBJ1-5; no reliable D call. Per the germline V gene, CDR1 is SGHAT and CDR2 is FQNNGV. V lost 3 bases and J lost 7, with 10 bases in between. CDR3 length: 13 residues. CDR3 loop: CASSFRDGQPQHF. DNA of the CDR3: TGTGCCAGCAGCTTCCGTGACGGACAGCCCCAGCATTTT.

The chain couples TRBV27 to TRBJ2-7, with D perhaps TRBD2 (6 bases). The CDR3 covers 15 residues. CDR1 and CDR2 (germline): MNHEY, SMNVEV (reference sequence). V was clipped by 5 bases and J by 2 bases, with 16 bases between them. In DNA, the CDR3 is TGTGCCAGCAGTCCCACCCCCGGGAGAGCCTACGAGCAGTACTTC. Its translation: CASSPTPGRAYEQYF.

V and J are TRBV4-3 and TRBJ2-7, with D tentatively TRBD1 or TRBD2 (5 bases each). From germline, CDR1 is LGHNA and CDR2 YSLEER. This CDR3 has 14 residues. The V and J ends lost 4 bases and 6 bases respectively, with 16 bases between them. Written as DNA, the CDR3 is TGCGCCAGCAGCCCGCTTGGGACCTCGAGCGAGCAGTACTTC. Amino acid sequence: CASSPLGTSSEQYF.

This chain links TRBV6-1 with TRBJ2-3; 10 nucleotides line up with TRBD2. After removal of 4 bases from V and 4 bases from J, the junction contained 5 bases not matched to a gene. This CDR3 is 15 amino acids long. The germline V gene has CDR1 MNHNS and CDR2 SASEGT. Here the CDR3 DNA reads TGTGCCAGCAGTGCGGCTAGCGGGAGCCCAGATACGCAGTATTTT. This encodes CASSAASGSPDTQYF.

The chain has TRBV7-8 and TRBJ2-5; the D gene is possibly TRBD2 (5 bases). The CDR3 has 13 residues. V lost 9 bases and J lost 1, with 12 bases in between. Germline CDR1 reads SGHVS; CDR2 reads FQNEAQ. CDR3 loop: CASRGLGQETQYF. CDR3 DNA: TGTGCCAGTCGCGGGCTCGGCCAAGAGACCCAGTACTTC.

The CDR3 is CARGGTGELFF. The CDR3 region has the DNA TGTGCCAGGGGCGGTACCGGGGAGCTGTTTTTT. This chain links TRBV2 with TRBJ2-2, with D unresolved. The germline CDR1 and CDR2 sequences are SNHLY and FYNNEI. The germline V and J ends were trimmed by 9 bases and 5 bases, with 7 bases remaining between them. This CDR3 has 11 amino acids.

The chain uses TRBV19 and TRBJ1-1, with D uncertain. Germline loops: CDR1 LNHDA, CDR2 SQIVND (reference sequence). V was trimmed by 5 bases and J by 0 bases, leaving 10 bases between them. The CDR3 loop spans 14 amino acids. This CDR3 is CASSSRLLNTEAFF. The CDR3 nucleotides are TGTGCCAGTAGTTCCAGACTGCTGAACACTGAAGCTTTCTTT. Full variable domain (outside the CDR3, taken from reference TRBV19 and TRBJ1-1): DGGITQSPKYLFRKEGQNVTLSCEQNLNHDAMYWYRQDPGQGLRLIYYSQIVNDFQKGDIAEGYSVSREKKESFPLTVTSAQKNPTAFYLCASSSRLLNTEAFFGQGTRLTVV.

This chain links TRBV7-8 with TRBJ2-5, with D unclear. The DNA matches TRBJ2-7 better at its end, which makes the J call doubtful. CDR1 is SGHVS and CDR2 is FQNEAQ in the germline V gene. The CDR3 is 11 residues long. The CDR3 protein is CASTQNYEQYF. The CDR3 nucleotides are TGTGCCAGCACCCAAAACTACGAGCAGTACTTC.

The chain carries TRBV10-3 and TRBJ1-2, with D perhaps matching TRBD1 (5 bases). Germline V gene sequence: CDR1 ENHRY, CDR2 SYGVKD. This CDR3 region has 15 residues. The V and J ends lost 5 bases and 6 bases respectively, with 19 bases between them. This CDR3 is CAISSSQGGADGYTF. CDR3 coding DNA: TGTGCCATCAGTTCAAGCCAGGGTGGGGCGGATGGCTACACCTTC.

The chain uses TRBV19 and TRBJ2-1; D assignment may be TRBD1 or TRBD2 (5 bases each). Trimming removed 3 bases from V and 9 bases from J, with 12 bases in between. The length of the CDR3 is 13 residues. Per the germline V gene, CDR1 is LNHDA and CDR2 is SQIVND (reference sequence). CDR3 protein: CASSMVGAGEQFF. The CDR3 coding sequence is TGTGCCAGTAGTATGGTCGGGGCGGGTGAGCAGTTCTTC.

The chain employs TRBV7-2 and TRBJ1-1; D remains unclear. The germline V gene has CDR1 SGHTA and CDR2 FQGNSA. V gave up 6 bases and J gave up 1 base, with 18 bases separating them. This CDR3 has 16 amino acids. CDR3: CASRSPGRQTNTEAFF. The CDR3, as DNA: TGTGCCAGCAGAAGCCCGGGGAGACAAACGAACACTGAAGCTTTCTTT.

This sequence joins TRBV2 and TRBJ1-1; 9 bases fit TRBD1. From germline, CDR1 is SNHLY and CDR2 FYNNEI. The CDR3 is 15 amino acids. V trimming: 4 bases; J trimming: 0 bases; junction bases outside the gene matches: 3. Written as DNA, the CDR3 is TGTGCCAGCAGTGCACAGGGGGCGATGAACACTGAAGCTTTCTTT. This translates into CASSAQGAMNTEAFF.

V is TRBV6-5 and J is TRBJ2-3; D ambiguous. The germline V gene has CDR1 MNHEY and CDR2 SVGAGI. CDR3 length: 12 residues. Trimming took 7 bases from V and 5 from J, leaving 10 bases between them. CDR3 DNA: TGTGCCAGCAAAAGTCCGGGAGATACGCAGTATTTT. Protein sequence: CASKSPGDTQYF.

The chain joins TRBV19 to TRBJ2-2, with D maybe TRBD1 (6 bases). CDR3 length equals 14 residues. V dropped 5 bases and J dropped 3 bases, with 10 bases sitting between them. CDR1 is LNHDA, CDR2 SQIVND, per germline (reference sequence). CDR3 DNA sequence: TGTGCCAGTAGTGGGGACATCTACACCGGGGAGCTGTTTTTT. Translation gives CASSGDIYTGELFF.

The gene calls are TRBV7-9 and TRBJ1-2; D is unresolved. With 0 bases removed from V and 5 bases from J, the gap between germline ends came to 4 bases. Germline values: CDR1 SEHNR, CDR2 FQNEAQ (reference sequence). This CDR3 comprises 12 residues. For the CDR3, the DNA is TGTGCCAGCAGCTTAGCGGTTTATGGCTACACCTTC. Its translation: CASSLAVYGYTF. Complete variable domain (other parts from reference TRBV7-9 and TRBJ1-2): DTGVSQNPRHKITKRGQNVTFRCDPISEHNRLYWYRQTLGQGPEFLTYFQNEAQLEKSRLLSDRFSAERPKGSFSTLEIQRTEQGDSAMYLCASSLAVYGYTFGSGTRLTVV.

This clone was seen a single time. The chain combines TRBV9 with TRBJ2-3, with TRBD2 as a possible D gene (5 bases). This CDR3 has 16 residues. Trimming stripped 4 bases from V and 1 base from J, with 16 bases between. Germline loops: CDR1 SGDLS, CDR2 YYNGEE. The CDR3 coding sequence is TGTGCCAGCAGCTCCGAGGGCGTATCGCGCACAGATACGCAGTATTTT. Its translation: CASSSEGVSRTDTQYF.

Concerning this clone: At one boundary the junction diverges from the germline segment, which might be a read error. V is TRBV7-8 and J is TRBJ2-3; 11 nucleotides line up with TRBD1. The CDR3 runs to 12 residues. Looked up from germline, CDR1 is SGHVS and CDR2 is FQNEAQ. The CDR3 region has the DNA TGTGCCAGCAGCATGGACAGGGGGCGCCTGCATTTT. Protein: CASSMDRGRLHF.

CDR3 coding DNA: TGCAGCGTTGGAGGGCAGGCGGGGGGACGCACAGATACGCAGTATTTT. Residues: CSVGGQAGGRTDTQYF. The chain employs TRBV29-1 and TRBJ2-3, with 8 bases matching TRBD2. CDR1 and CDR2 from the germline V gene are SQVTM and ANQGSEA. The CDR3 totals 16 residues. The J segment lost 1 base and the V segment lost 4 bases, leaving 10 bases of the junction unmatched.

This clone appeared a single time. The chain recombines TRBV4-1 with TRBJ1-1; maybe TRBD1 (5 bases). The V end was cut by 6 bases, the J end by 0 bases, with 14 bases between. The length of the CDR3 is 15 residues. Germline V gives CDR1 MGHRA, CDR2 YSYEKL. CDR3 DNA sequence: TGCGCCAGCAGGGAGGGGTGGCCCATGAACACTGAAGCTTTCTTT. This encodes CASREGWPMNTEAFF.

The CDR3 loop is CASSIGGRTNEKLFF. The CDR3 nucleotides are TGTGCCAGTAGTATAGGAGGGAGAACTAATGAAAAACTGTTTTTT. The rearrangement links TRBV19 to TRBJ1-4, with D hard to call. Trimming cost V 1 base and J 1 base, with 7 bases left between them. This CDR3 has 15 amino acids. The germline V gene has CDR1 LNHDA and CDR2 SQIVND (reference sequence).

V is TRBV18 and J is TRBJ2-7; no clear D gene. This CDR3 is 13 amino acids long. Germline values: CDR1 KGHSH, CDR2 LQKENI. V was cut by 4 bases and J by 2 bases, with 9 bases left in between. The DNA for the CDR3 is TGTGCCAGCTCACTCCCAGCGACCTACGAGCAGTACTTC. Translation gives CASSLPATYEQYF.

The chain is built from TRBV6-4 and TRBJ2-3, with a possible D match to TRBD2 (5 bases). V was clipped by 3 bases and J by 1 base, with 5 bases between them. The germline V gene encodes CDR1 MRHNA and CDR2 SNTAGT. CDR3 length: 13 amino acids. The CDR3 loop is CASSEAGTDTQYF. The CDR3, as DNA: TGTGCCAGCAGTGAAGCGGGCACAGATACGCAGTATTTT.

This sequence joins TRBV25-1 and TRBJ2-1; D unclear. Trimming removed 1 base at V and 2 bases at J, with 3 bases between. Germline loops: CDR1 MGHDK, CDR2 SYGVNS. The CDR3 length is 13 residues. CDR3 bases: TGTGCCAGCAGTGAATTGGCCTACAATGAGCAGTTCTTC. This encodes CASSELAYNEQFF. The full variable domain, rest sourced from reference TRBV25-1 and TRBJ2-1, is EADIYQTPRYLVIGTGKKITLECSQTMGHDKMYWYQQDPGMELHLIHYSYGVNSTEKGDLSSESTVSRIRTEHFPLTLESARPSHTSQYLCASSELAYNEQFFGPGTRLTVL.

This chain uses TRBV27 with TRBJ2-5, with 9 bases matching TRBD1. Germline V gives CDR1 MNHEY, CDR2 SMNVEV (reference sequence). J lost 5 bases, V lost 0 bases, and 13 bases had no gene match. The CDR3 is made up of 18 amino acids. Here the CDR3 reads CASSLSPPGTGQWETQYF. The CDR3 region has the DNA TGTGCCAGCAGTTTATCCCCACCCGGGACAGGGCAATGGGAGACCCAGTACTTC.

The chain links TRBV12-5 to TRBJ2-1, with D unresolved. The CDR3 is made up of 12 amino acids. Germline V gene lookup returns CDR1 LGHNT and CDR2 FRNRAP. Trimming removed 4 bases from V and 5 bases from J, with 6 bases in between. CDR3 nucleotide sequence: TGTGCTAGTGGTTCCCGAAACAATGAGCAGTTCTTC. Encoded protein: CASGSRNNEQFF.